This T cell receptor beta chain is drawn from a study of T cells in Graves' hyperthyroidism and ophthalmopathy. Study-wide results and caveats: The model predicted ophthalmopathy a median roughly six months before onset. A 13 V-J model separated ophthalmopathy from stable hyperthyroidism. Most expanded thyroid clonotypes above 0.001 also appeared in blood.

This CDR3 contains 15 residues. V gave up 6 bases and J gave up 2 bases; unmatched junction bases: 9. Germline V gene sequence: CDR1 MNHNS, CDR2 SASEGT. Researchers took RNA transcripts and amplified the TCR beta CDR3 regions from them. TCR CDR3 underwent first-round RT-PCR with the HTBI primer set. TCRdb processed the multiplex PCR reads anew with MiXCR; each CDR3 protein has one entry. Counted here are roughly 180,000 distinct CDR3 sequences, less than 10% occurring once; the ten biggest clones make up roughly a fifth. The table lists this clonotype with many counts. The antigen remains unidentified.

V usage is TRBV6-1 and J usage is TRBJ2-7, with TRBD1 matching 8 bases. This receptor was taken from a woman younger than 35 with Graves' hyperthyroidism that later progressed to Graves' ophthalmopathy. The sample comprised blood. CDR3 sequence: CASRRTGGTPYEQYF. In DNA form, the CDR3 reads TGTGCCAGCAGGAGAACAGGGGGGACTCCCTACGAGCAGTACTTC.